These 32 T cell receptor beta chains share one sample of origin, sequenced in a study of T cell clonality in common variable immunodeficiency. Clones were read by immunoSEQ multiplex PCR, and TCRdb kept only the in-frame ones, dropping some. This sample carries more than 30,000 clones, none of them present only once. The sequenced sample consisted of peripheral blood mononuclear cells. These TCRs come from a person aged 18 to 70 in good health.

The sample holds many counts of this clone. The read ends 3 residues early relative to the CDR3; the germline J gene fills the gap. The chain uses TRBV6-4 and TRBJ2-3, with 11 bases that match TRBD1. CDR3 length: 15 amino acids. Looked up from germline, CDR1 is MRHNA and CDR2 is SNTAGT. Germline trimming cut 2 bases from V and 4 bases from J; bases unmatched to any gene: 2. CDR3 DNA, as far as it was read: TGTGCCAGCAGTGACGGACAGGGGGCGGCAGATACG. Amino acid sequence: CASSDGQGAADT. The entire CDR3 reads CASSDGQGAADTQYF.

In this sample, this clone turned up a few times. At one end, the junction sequence differs from germline, possibly due to a read error. Sequencing ends 3 residues short of the CDR3 end; the germline J gene provides the rest. Other DNA sequences in this sample translate to the same CDR3. This chain uses TRBV7-8 with TRBJ1-3; D is possibly TRBD1 (6 bases). The germline CDR1 and CDR2 sequences are SGHVS and FQNEAQ. The CDR3 runs to 17 residues. This chain's CDR3 is CASSAYRVPPSGNTIYF. Partial CDR3 DNA: TGTGCCAGCAGCGCGTACAGGGTGCCTCCCTCTGGAAACACT.

On this clone: Read data end 3 residues before the CDR3 end; the end is taken from the germline J gene. The J gene is TRBJ1-2, the V gene TRBV18; D is uncertain. The CDR3 has 16 amino acids. V dropped 4 bases and J dropped 5 bases, with 20 bases sitting between them. Germline V gives CDR1 KGHSH, CDR2 LQKENI. The CDR3 sequence: CASSQHQDYPPYGYTF. CDR3 bases read: TGTGCCAGCTCACAACATCAGGATTACCCCCCTTATGGC. The complete variable domain, with remaining parts taken from reference TRBV18 and TRBJ1-2, reads NAGVMQNPRHLVRRRGQEARLRCSPMKGHSHVYWYRQLPEEGLKFMVYLQKENIIDESGMPKERFSAEFPKEGPSILRIQQVVRGDSAAYFCASSQHQDYPPYGYTFGSGTRLTVV.

This clone was seen many times. The observed sequence ends 3 residues before the CDR3 terminus, with the missing tail filled in from the germline J gene. The chain couples TRBV18 to TRBJ2-6; the D gene is possibly TRBD2 (6 bases). Trimming removed 3 bases from V and 0 bases from J, with 6 bases in between. Germline V CDR1 and CDR2: KGHSH, LQKENI. The CDR3 spans 15 residues. The CDR3 protein is CASSPGGSGANVLTF. The CDR3 bases that were read are TGTGCCAGCTCACCGGGGGGCTCTGGGGCCAACGTC.

Regarding this clone: The read terminates 3 residues ahead of where the CDR3 ends, so the germline J gene completes it. The rearrangement links TRBV18 to TRBJ1-1; D uncertain. Trimming stripped 3 bases from V and 4 bases from J, with 21 bases between. There are 17 residues in the CDR3. Germline CDR1 reads KGHSH; CDR2 reads LQKENI. The CDR3 is CASSPSRLDISSTEAFF. CDR3 DNA, as far as it was read: TGTGCCAGCTCACCTTCCCGCCTCGATATCAGTTCCACTGAA.

This clone showed up many times. The CDR3 end is not reached by the read, which stops 3 residues before it; the germline J gene fills it in. The chain couples TRBV29-1 to TRBJ2-4; TRBD1 agrees at 9 bases. The CDR3 extends over 12 amino acids. Looked up from germline, CDR1 is SQVTM and CDR2 is ANQGSEA. The CDR3 sequence is CSGTGDRETQYF. The covered CDR3 bases are TGCAGCGGGACAGGGGATAGGGAGACT.

This clone was detected many times. Partial CDR3 DNA: TGTGCCAGCAGTGAGGACAACTCTGGGGCCAACGTC. Translating gives CASSEDNSGANV. The CDR3 in full is CASSEDNSGANVLTF. This chain connects TRBV6-4 to TRBJ2-6, with TRBD1 as a possible D gene (5 bases). The read terminates 3 residues before the CDR3 end, so the remaining end is supplied by the germline J gene. The germline CDR1 and CDR2 sequences are MRHNA and SNTAGT. The CDR3 spans 15 residues. The V gene lost 3 bases and the J gene lost 0 bases, with 6 bases spanning the gap.

This clone was counted ten times or more. The read falls 3 residues short of the CDR3 end, and the missing part is taken from the germline J gene. This chain uses TRBV5-1 with TRBJ1-4, with D possibly being TRBD1 (5 bases). CDR1 and CDR2 (germline): SGHRS, YFSETQ. This CDR3 contains 18 residues. The CDR3 region is CASSQPGRQSSGANVLFF. Incomplete CDR3 DNA: TGCGCCAGCAGCCAGCCCGGACGGCAGAGCTCTGGGGCCAACGTA.

Ten or more counts support this clone. Sequencing ends 3 residues short of the CDR3 end; the germline J gene provides the rest. This chain links TRBV5-1 with TRBJ2-2; 14 bases agree with TRBD2. Looked up from germline, CDR1 is SGHRS and CDR2 is YFSETQ. The CDR3 has 15 residues. The trim removed 3 bases at V and 6 bases at J, leaving 1 base unmatched. The covered CDR3 bases are TGCGCCAGCAGCTGGGGACTAGCGGGAGCCGGGGAG. Protein: CASSWGLAGAGE. The complete CDR3 protein is CASSWGLAGAGELFF. Complete variable domain (other parts from reference TRBV5-1 and TRBJ2-2): KAGVTQTPRYLIKTRGQQVTLSCSPISGHRSVSWYQQTPGQGLQFLFEYFSETQRNKGNFPGRFSGRQFSNSRSEMNVSTLELGDSALYLCASSWGLAGAGELFFGEGSRLTVL.

This clone was detected many times. Read coverage stops 3 residues before the CDR3 terminus; the germline J gene supplies the remainder. J is TRBJ2-2 and V is TRBV10-3; a possible D gene is TRBD1 (6 bases). The CDR3 length is 13 residues. Germline CDR1 ENHRY, CDR2 SYGVKD. Incomplete CDR3 DNA: TGTGCCATCAGAGGGCAGGGGAATTCACCG. It is translated as CAIRGQGNSP. The whole CDR3 protein reads CAIRGQGNSPLFF.

This clone was seen at least ten times. The CDR3 end falls 3 residues outside the read, so it is completed with the germline J gene. The chain has TRBV30 and TRBJ1-5; D is unresolved. The CDR3 consists of 13 residues. Trimming removed 0 bases at V and 6 bases at J, with 9 bases between. CDR1 GTSNPN and CDR2 SVGIG come from the germline V gene (reference sequence). CDR3 sequence reads: CAWSVRGTQPQHF. CDR3 DNA (partial): TGTGCCTGGAGTGTACGGGGAACTCAGCCC.

CDR3 residues: CASSERFQTGREKLFF. Incomplete CDR3 DNA: TGTGCCAGCAGTGAAAGATTCCAGACCGGGCGGGAAAAG. The chain links TRBV6-1 to TRBJ2-2, with a weak D call TRBD2 (6 bases). The read terminates 3 residues before the CDR3 end, so the remaining end is supplied by the germline J gene. The CDR3 totals 16 residues. The germline V gene encodes CDR1 MNHNS and CDR2 SASEGT.

This clone was seen a few times. With the read ending 3 residues before the CDR3 end, the germline J gene is used to fill in that end. This chain connects TRBV6-1 to TRBJ1-2; tentative D call: TRBD1 (5 bases). The CDR3 is 15 amino acids. Germline V gene lookup returns CDR1 MNHNS and CDR2 SASEGT. CDR3 amino acids: CASSEEASGGNDYTF. Partial CDR3 DNA: TGTGCCAGCAGTGAAGAGGCTAGCGGGGGGAACGAC.

This clone was seen at least ten times. The read is 3 residues too short to cover the CDR3 end, so that end is filled in from the germline J gene. This chain connects TRBV10-1 to TRBJ2-7; TRBD2 aligns across 7 bases. Trimming at V came to 6 bases and at J to 5 bases, leaving 7 bases not matched to a gene. The CDR3 contains 13 residues. Per germline, CDR1 WNHNN and CDR2 SYGVQD (reference sequence). CDR3 bases read: TGCGCCAGCAGCAGCGGGACGGCCCACGAG. Encoded protein: CASSSGTAHE. The complete CDR3 sequence is CASSSGTAHEQYF.

This clone was seen ten or more times. The CDR3 goes on 3 residues after the read ends, and that part is filled in from the germline J gene. The chain couples TRBV5-1 to TRBJ1-4; D is unresolved. The CDR3 length is 16 residues. Looked up from germline, CDR1 is SGHRS and CDR2 is YFSETQ. The sequenced CDR3 bases are TGCGCCAGCAGCCAGAGTCCGGACGGCGGGGATTCACCA. Translation: CASSQSPDGGDSP. The full CDR3 protein is CASSQSPDGGDSPLFF.

Ten or more counts support this clone. The read terminates 3 residues ahead of where the CDR3 ends, so the germline J gene completes it. The chain has TRBV7-9 and TRBJ1-4, with TRBD1 identical over 9 bases. J lost 5 bases, V lost 4 bases, and 5 bases had no gene match. Germline V gives CDR1 SEHNR, CDR2 FQNEAQ (reference sequence). The CDR3 extends over 15 amino acids. The covered CDR3 bases are TGTGCCAGCAGCTCCAGGACAGGGGTCAATGAAAAA. As protein: CASSSRTGVNEK. The whole CDR3 reads CASSSRTGVNEKLFF.

This clone was observed many times. The CDR3 end is not reached by the read, which stops 3 residues before it; the germline J gene fills it in. The chain uses TRBV7-6 and TRBJ2-7, with D perhaps TRBD1 (6 bases). The V gene lost 8 bases and the J gene lost 4 bases, with 21 bases spanning the gap. The CDR3 extends over 15 amino acids. Germline CDR1 is SGHVS and CDR2 is FNYEAQ. This chain's CDR3 is CASRLPGHETYEQYF. CDR3 DNA (partial): TGTGCCAGCCGACTACCGGGACACGAAACTTACGAG.

This clone was counted at least ten times. Read sequence stops 3 residues before the CDR3 end, and the germline J gene provides the missing end. This rearrangement joins TRBV30 to TRBJ2-3; 7 nucleotides agree with TRBD2. Looked up from germline, CDR1 is GTSNPN and CDR2 is SVGIG (reference sequence). The V gene end was trimmed by 5 bases and the J gene end by 5 bases; junction bases not matched to a gene: 10. CDR3 length: 14 amino acids. The part of the CDR3 DNA that was read is TGTGCCTGGGGTCGTCGGGCTAGCGGAGATACG. Translating gives CAWGRRASGDT. The complete CDR3 sequence is CAWGRRASGDTQYF.

Notes on this clone: The read finishes 3 residues shy of the CDR3 end, and the germline J gene is used to complete it. This chain joins TRBV2 and TRBJ1-4; D is unresolved. The CDR3 contains 15 residues. Germline V lookup: CDR1 SNHLY, CDR2 FYNNEI. The V gene lost 7 bases and the J gene lost 4 bases, with 16 bases spanning the gap. CDR3 bases read: TGTGCCAGCATCAAATCCCGGGTTCTTAATGAAAAA. Protein product: CASIKSRVLNEK. The entire CDR3 protein reads CASIKSRVLNEKLFF.

Note on this clone: From the germline J gene comes the end of the CDR3, since the read stops 3 residues before it. The genes are TRBV18 and TRBJ1-2; D not certain. This CDR3 is 14 amino acids long. Germline assignment: CDR1 KGHSH and CDR2 LQKENI. The covered CDR3 bases are TGTGCCAGCTCACAAGGACTAGCGGGTAACGAC. Its translation is CASSQGLAGND. The entire CDR3 is CASSQGLAGNDYTF.

Many counts were recorded for this clone. Read data end 3 residues before the CDR3 end; the end is taken from the germline J gene. The chain uses TRBV30 and TRBJ2-1; 7 positions match TRBD2. Germline loops: CDR1 GTSNPN, CDR2 SVGIG (reference sequence). The CDR3 sequence is 14 residues long. V trimming: 0 bases; J trimming: 7 bases; junction bases outside the gene matches: 6. The CDR3 DNA, read in part, is TGTGCCTGGAGTGTAGTGGGAGCGGGGAATGAG. Translation gives CAWSVVGAGNE. The whole CDR3 sequence reads CAWSVVGAGNEQFF.

This clone was seen more than once but under ten times. The read falls 3 residues short of the CDR3 end, and the missing part is taken from the germline J gene. The chain links TRBV18 to TRBJ1-6; no definite D call. V lost 4 bases to trimming and J lost 8 bases, with 9 bases between them. CDR3 size: 13 residues. Germline V gene lookup returns CDR1 KGHSH and CDR2 LQKENI. The CDR3 DNA, read in part, is TGTGCCAGCTCACTGGCGGTAGATTCACCC. This codes for CASSLAVDSP. The full-length CDR3 reads as CASSLAVDSPLHF.

As regards this clone: With the read ending 3 residues before the CDR3 end, the germline J gene is used to fill in that end. The V and J genes are TRBV19 and TRBJ1-2, with D perhaps TRBD1 (6 bases). The CDR3 has 13 amino acids. CDR1 and CDR2 from the germline V gene are LNHDA and SQIVND (reference sequence). Here the CDR3 reads CASSRRTVLEYTF. The covered CDR3 bases are TGTGCCAGTAGTAGACGGACAGTTCTGGAA.

This clone was seen many times. Read data end 3 residues before the CDR3 end; the end is taken from the germline J gene. This chain joins TRBV20-1 and TRBJ1-5; 9 nucleotides line up with TRBD1. The V gene end was trimmed by 1 base and the J gene end by 5 bases; junction bases not matched to a gene: 9. The CDR3 sequence is 16 residues long. The V gene's germline CDR1 is DFQATT and CDR2 SNEGSKA (reference sequence). CDR3 in amino acids: CSARALGTGSDQPQHF. The sequenced part of the CDR3 DNA is TGCAGTGCTAGAGCCCTCGGGACAGGGTCCGATCAGCCC.

Details on this clone: The observed sequence ends 3 residues before the CDR3 terminus, with the missing tail filled in from the germline J gene. V is TRBV2 and J is TRBJ1-1; no reliable D call. V lost 5 bases to trimming and J lost 1 base, with 8 bases between them. This CDR3 region has 13 residues. CDR1 and CDR2 (germline): SNHLY, FYNNEI. The CDR3 bases that were read are TGTGCCAGCAGTCTTCAGTGGAACACTGAA. This codes for CASSLQWNTE. The full CDR3 protein is CASSLQWNTEAFF.

This clone was observed many times. The missing CDR3 end, 3 residues past where the read stops, is filled in from the germline J gene. The chain couples TRBV5-1 to TRBJ1-2, with 9 bases matching TRBD1. CDR3 length equals 14 residues. In germline, CDR1 is SGHRS, CDR2 YFSETQ. The ends lost 3 bases at V and 5 bases at J; junction bases unmatched: 5. Here the CDR3 reads CASSWRQGDYGYTF. Partial CDR3 DNA: TGCGCCAGCAGCTGGAGACAGGGGGATTATGGC.

This clone was counted only a few times. Read coverage stops 3 residues before the CDR3 terminus; the germline J gene supplies the remainder. This sequence joins TRBV7-9 and TRBJ1-2; D possibly corresponds to TRBD1 (6 bases). The V gene's germline CDR1 is SEHNR and CDR2 FQNEAQ (reference sequence). The CDR3 consists of 12 residues. CDR3 DNA (partial): TGTGCCACAGGGGACCACACAGATACC. Protein sequence: CATGDHTDT. The whole CDR3 protein is CATGDHTDTYTF.

This clone was found many times. The read is 3 residues too short to cover the CDR3 end, so that end is filled in from the germline J gene. V is TRBV13 and J is TRBJ2-3; D gene uncertain. Trimming removed 3 bases from V and 0 bases from J, with 4 bases in between. CDR3 length: 13 amino acids. CDR1 and CDR2 (germline): PRHDT, FYEKMQ (reference sequence). CDR3 sequence reads: CASSFSSTDTQYF. CDR3 bases read: TGTGCCAGCAGCTTCTCTAGCACAGATACG.

This clone was observed at least ten times. The read halts 3 residues ahead of the CDR3 end, with the missing end drawn from the germline J gene. J is TRBJ2-7 and V is TRBV5-4, with 7 bases aligning to TRBD1. The V gene end was trimmed by 9 bases and the J gene end by 2 bases; junction bases not matched to a gene: 8. The CDR3 has 13 amino acids. The germline CDR1 and CDR2 sequences are SGHNT and YYREEE (reference sequence). Partial CDR3 DNA: TGTGCCATCCCCGGGGACAGAACCTACGAG. This codes for CAIPGDRTYE. The entire CDR3 reads CAIPGDRTYEQYF.

This clone showed up many times. Read sequence stops 3 residues before the CDR3 end, and the germline J gene provides the missing end. The J gene is TRBJ1-1, the V gene TRBV29-1; maybe TRBD1 (5 bases). The CDR3 extends over 13 amino acids. The germline V gene has CDR1 SQVTM and CDR2 ANQGSEA. CDR3 sequence reads: CSVQGLSGSPAFF. The sequenced part of the CDR3 DNA is TGCAGCGTTCAGGGATTATCTGGTTCTCCA.

This clone showed up many times. This chain's CDR3 is CSAEYGTGNQPQHF. Incomplete CDR3 DNA: TGCAGCGCCGAATACGGGACAGGGAATCAGCCC. This rearrangement joins TRBV29-1 to TRBJ1-5; 9 bases fit TRBD1. The read stops 3 residues short of the end of the CDR3; the missing end is completed from the germline J gene. V shed 7 bases, J shed 4 bases, and the junction held 8 bases outside the gene matches. The CDR3 covers 14 residues. Germline CDR1 and CDR2: SQVTM and ANQGSEA.

This clone was seen many times. Partial CDR3 DNA: TGTGCCAGCAGTGAAAGGACGGGGAACCAGCCC. This encodes CASSERTGNQP. The whole CDR3 sequence is CASSERTGNQPQHF. The J gene is TRBJ1-5, the V gene TRBV6-1; the D is unclear. The read halts 3 residues ahead of the CDR3 end, with the missing end drawn from the germline J gene. CDR1 MNHNS and CDR2 SASEGT come from the germline V gene. V was shortened by 2 bases and J by 7 bases, with 12 bases between the two germline ends. The CDR3 has 14 residues.